The clone carrying this T cell receptor (beta chain) was seen once. Its antigen is undetermined. This entry belongs to a study of cytomegalovirus exposure and HLA in healthy donors. Study-wide findings and caveats: Researchers had no immune exposure information except CMV serostatus available. A later analysis reportedly identified an Asian-associated ancestry cluster as carrying fewer N-insertions than the approximately 670-donor mean. With further analysis later on, most CMV-associated TCR beta chains appeared HLA-restricted.

A multiplex PCR was run with 60 Vbeta primers and 13 Jbeta primers. Sequenced by immunoSEQ multiplex PCR; TCRdb stores in-frame clones only, minus some. The sample shows around 130,000 clones, about 83% of them seen only once. V lost 3 bases, J lost 0 bases, and 15 bases lay in between. This CDR3 is built from 17 residues. Germline CDR1 SNHLY, CDR2 FYNNEI. This receptor was identified in a girl aged 2-10 years in good health and CMV-seronegative. Sequences were obtained from PBMCs. V gene TRBV2 combines with J gene TRBJ1-5; a possible D gene is TRBD1 (5 bases). In nucleotides, the CDR3 is TGTGCCAGCAGTGAGAGTCGGGGGGGATATAGCAATCAGCCCCAGCATTTT. Translated: CASSESRGGYSNQPQHF.